What follows is one T cell receptor beta chain and its context. CDR1 is SGHVS and CDR2 is FNYEAQ in the germline V gene. Trimming stripped 1 base from V and 2 bases from J, with 8 bases between. The CDR3 consists of 15 residues. This sample was taken from a study of response to subunit inactivated influenza vaccine. TCRdb fed the RT-PCR reads into MiXCR, producing one record per CDR3 protein. The sample consists of roughly 180,000 distinct CDR3 sequences, about 9% of them appearing once. The specimen was non-naive T cells sorted from PBMCs, collected on the day of vaccination. The chain is built from TRBV7-6 and TRBJ2-2; possible D gene TRBD1, 6 bases. The receptor comes from a man aged 50 to 59 who received an inactivated influenza vaccine. Here the CDR3 DNA reads TGTGCCAGCAGCTTAGTCAGGGGAAACACCGGGGAGCTGTTTTTT. Its protein product is CASSLVRGNTGELFF. Drawing the rest from reference TRBV7-6 and TRBJ2-2, the complete variable domain is GAGVSQSPRYKVTKRGQDVALRCDPISGHVSLYWYRQALGQGPEFLTYFNYEAQQDKSGLPNDRFSAERPEGSISTLTIQRTEQRDSAMYRCASSLVRGNTGELFFGEGSRLTVL.